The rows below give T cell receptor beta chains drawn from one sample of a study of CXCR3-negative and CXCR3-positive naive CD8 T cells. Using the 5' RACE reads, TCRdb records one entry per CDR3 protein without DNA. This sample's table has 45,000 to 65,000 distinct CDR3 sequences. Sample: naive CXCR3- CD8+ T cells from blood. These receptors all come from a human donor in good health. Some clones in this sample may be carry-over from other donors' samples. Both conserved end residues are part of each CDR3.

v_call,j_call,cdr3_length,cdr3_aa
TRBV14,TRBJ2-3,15,CASSQEDRLGDTQYF
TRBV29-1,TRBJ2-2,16,CSVESAGLAGTGELFF
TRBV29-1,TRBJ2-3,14,CSVETGASTDTQYF
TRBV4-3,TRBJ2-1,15,CASSPKGSLYNEQFF
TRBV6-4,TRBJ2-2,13,CASSDRDTGELFF
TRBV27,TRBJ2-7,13,CASKMGGQVEQYF
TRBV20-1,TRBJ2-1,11,CSASIDNEQFF
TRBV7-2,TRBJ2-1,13,CASSLTSGEREVF
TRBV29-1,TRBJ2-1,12,CAAGRSYNEQFF
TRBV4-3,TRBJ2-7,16,CASSPRMTQSSYEQYF
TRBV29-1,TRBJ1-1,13,CSVGDSPNTEAFF
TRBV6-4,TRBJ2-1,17,CASSDTLTSGNYNEQFF
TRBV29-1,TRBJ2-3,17,CSVFGPTSGGSSDTQYF
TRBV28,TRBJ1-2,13,CASSLRPGYGYTF
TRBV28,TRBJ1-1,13,CASSFRGLTEAFF